This T cell receptor (beta chain) appears in the sequencing data of a study of cytomegalovirus exposure and HLA in healthy donors. Points from the study as a whole: In most subjects, TCR beta sequences reportedly gave accurate predictions of HLA-A and HLA-B alleles. Productive rates of about 87% or about 30% were seen for most TCR beta V segments in an earlier analysis.

This CDR3 has 15 amino acids. Germline CDR1 and CDR2: SGHTA and FQGNSA. The V segment lost 3 bases and the J segment 10 bases; nucleotides outside the gene matches: 9. A note on this clone: Its antigen is currently unknown.

Researchers ran the PCR with 60 Vbeta and 13 Jbeta primers. Sequencing used immunoSEQ multiplex PCR; TCRdb keeps in-frame clones, though not all of them. This table holds some 130,000 clones, less than 85% found once. The receptor was derived from a man aged 25 to 40 in good health and CMV-seronegative. Sequencing was carried out using PBMCs. The V and J genes are TRBV7-2 and TRBJ2-1; 10 positions agree with TRBD2. The CDR3: CASSLWASGSSEQFF. DNA for the CDR3: TGTGCCAGCAGCTTGTGGGCTAGCGGGAGTTCGGAGCAGTTCTTC.